The present T cell receptor (beta chain) was sequenced within a study of vaccination and CD4 T cells after COVID-19. The CDR3 is 15 amino acids. Unmatched junction bases numbered 2, after V lost 1 base and J lost 1 base. CDR1 and CDR2 (germline): LNHNV, YYDKDF (reference sequence). In regard to this clonotype: What it recognizes is unknown.

The assay that was used to sequence DNA from cultured CD4+ T cells was the Oncomine TCR Beta short-read assay. MiXCR was run by TCRdb on the PCR reads, yielding one entry per CDR3 protein. Among under 12,000 distinct CDR3 sequences, about three quarters were seen once, and the ten largest hold 12%. Documented treatment: approximately 9-day PBMC culture with coronavirus spike peptide pools or control peptides (ViraFEST assay). This chain uses TRBV15 with TRBJ1-1, with 8 bases matching TRBD1. The sample consisted of CD4+ T cells from blood, cultured in vitro. The origin of this receptor is a human donor who had recovered from COVID-19. This CDR3 is CATSRVGQANTEAFF. The CDR3 DNA is TGTGCCACCAGCAGAGTGGGACAGGCGAACACTGAAGCTTTCTTT.